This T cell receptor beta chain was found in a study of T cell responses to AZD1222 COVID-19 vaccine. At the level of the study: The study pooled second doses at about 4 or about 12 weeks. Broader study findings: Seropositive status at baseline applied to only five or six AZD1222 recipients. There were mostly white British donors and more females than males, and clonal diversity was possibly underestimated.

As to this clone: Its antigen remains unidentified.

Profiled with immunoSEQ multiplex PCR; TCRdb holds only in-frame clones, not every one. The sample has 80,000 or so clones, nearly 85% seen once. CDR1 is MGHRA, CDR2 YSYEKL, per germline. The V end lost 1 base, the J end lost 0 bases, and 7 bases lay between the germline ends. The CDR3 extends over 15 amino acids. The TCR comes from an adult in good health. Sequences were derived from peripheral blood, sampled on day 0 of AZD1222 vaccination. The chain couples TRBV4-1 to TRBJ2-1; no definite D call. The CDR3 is CASSQGPHSYNEQFF. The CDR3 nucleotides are TGCGCCAGCAGCCAAGGACCGCACTCCTACAATGAGCAGTTCTTC.